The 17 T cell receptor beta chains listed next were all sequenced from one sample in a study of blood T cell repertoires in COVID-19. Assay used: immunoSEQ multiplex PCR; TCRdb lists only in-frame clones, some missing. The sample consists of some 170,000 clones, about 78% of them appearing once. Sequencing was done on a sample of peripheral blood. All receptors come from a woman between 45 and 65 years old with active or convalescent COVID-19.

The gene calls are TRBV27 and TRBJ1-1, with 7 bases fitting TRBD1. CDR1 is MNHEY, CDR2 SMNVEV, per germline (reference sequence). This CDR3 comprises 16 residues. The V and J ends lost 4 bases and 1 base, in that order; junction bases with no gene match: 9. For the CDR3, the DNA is TGTGCCAGCAGTTCCACTGGACAGGCAAAGAACACTGAAGCTTTCTTT. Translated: CASSSTGQAKNTEAFF.

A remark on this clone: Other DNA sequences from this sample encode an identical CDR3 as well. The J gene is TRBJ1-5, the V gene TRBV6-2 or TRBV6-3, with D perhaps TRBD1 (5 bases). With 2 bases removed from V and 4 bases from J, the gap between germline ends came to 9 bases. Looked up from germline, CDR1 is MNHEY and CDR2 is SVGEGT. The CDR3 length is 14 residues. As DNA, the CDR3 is TGTGCCAGCAGTTACGGGGGGGGAAATCAGCCCCAGCATTTT. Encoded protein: CASSYGGGNQPQHF.

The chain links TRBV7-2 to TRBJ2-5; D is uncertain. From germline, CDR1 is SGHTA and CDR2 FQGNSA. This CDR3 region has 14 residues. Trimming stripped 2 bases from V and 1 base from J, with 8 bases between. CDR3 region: CASSLMSSQETQYF. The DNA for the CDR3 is TGTGCCAGCAGCTTAATGTCTTCCCAAGAGACCCAGTACTTC. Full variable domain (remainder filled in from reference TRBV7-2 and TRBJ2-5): GAGVSQSPSNKVTEKGKDVELRCDPISGHTALYWYRQSLGQGLEFLIYFQGNSAPDKSGLPSDRFSAERTGGSVSTLTIQRTQQEDSAVYLCASSLMSSQETQYFGPGTRLLVL.

CDR3 sequence (DNA): TGCGCCAGCAGCTCACGGGACAGGGGATTACAAGAGCAGTACTTC. This translates into CASSSRDRGLQEQYF. J is TRBJ2-7 and V is TRBV5-1, with 10 bases matching TRBD1. The germline V gene has CDR1 SGHRS and CDR2 YFSETQ. V trimming: 3 bases; J trimming: 7 bases; junction bases outside the gene matches: 10. CDR3 length: 15 residues.

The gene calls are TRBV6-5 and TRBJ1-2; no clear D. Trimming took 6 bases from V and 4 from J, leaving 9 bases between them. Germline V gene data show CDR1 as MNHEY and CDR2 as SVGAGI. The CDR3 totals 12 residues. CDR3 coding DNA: TGTGCCAGCAGCTCCGGGGTCTATGGCTACACCTTC. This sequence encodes CASSSGVYGYTF.

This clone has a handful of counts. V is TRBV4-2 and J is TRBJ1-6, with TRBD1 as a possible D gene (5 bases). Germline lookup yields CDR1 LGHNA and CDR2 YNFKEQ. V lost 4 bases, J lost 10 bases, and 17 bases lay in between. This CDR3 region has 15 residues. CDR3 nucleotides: TGTGCCAGCAGCCGAGAAGCAGGGTTTGGGTCACCCCTCCACTTT. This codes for CASSREAGFGSPLHF.

The DNA for the CDR3 is TGTGCCAGCAGCCTCGGTAGGGGACAGGGGGCTTACGAGCAGTACTTC. The encoded protein is CASSLGRGQGAYEQYF. This chain links TRBV5-8 with TRBJ2-7, with TRBD1 matching 12 bases. V lost 4 bases and J lost 4; bases outside the gene matches: 9. Germline CDR1 SGHTS, CDR2 YDEGEE. This CDR3 spans 16 amino acids.

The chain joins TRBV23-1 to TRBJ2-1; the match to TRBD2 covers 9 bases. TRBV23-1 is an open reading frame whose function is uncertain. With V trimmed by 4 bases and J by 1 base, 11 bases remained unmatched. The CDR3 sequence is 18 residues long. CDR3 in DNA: TGCGCCAGCAGTCCCTCCAGGAGGAGCGGGAGGTCCTACAATGAGCAGTTCTTC. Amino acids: CASSPSRRSGRSYNEQFF.

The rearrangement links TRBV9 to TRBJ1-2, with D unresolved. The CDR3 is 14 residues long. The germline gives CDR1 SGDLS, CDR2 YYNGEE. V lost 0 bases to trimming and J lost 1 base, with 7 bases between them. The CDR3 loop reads CASSVEVSNYGYTF. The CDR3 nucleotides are TGTGCCAGCAGCGTAGAAGTCAGTAACTATGGCTACACCTTC. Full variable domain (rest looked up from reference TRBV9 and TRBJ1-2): DSGVTQTPKHLITATGQRVTLRCSPRSGDLSVYWYQQSLDQGLQFLIQYYNGEERAKGNILERFSAQQFPDLHSELNLSSLELGDSALYFCASSVEVSNYGYTFGSGTRLTVV.

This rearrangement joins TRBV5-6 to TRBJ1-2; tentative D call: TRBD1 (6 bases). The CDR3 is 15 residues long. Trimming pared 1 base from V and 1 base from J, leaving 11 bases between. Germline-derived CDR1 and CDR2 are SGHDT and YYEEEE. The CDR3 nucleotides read TGTGCCAGCAGCTTGACCAACAGGGTTAACTATGGCTACACCTTC. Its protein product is CASSLTNRVNYGYTF.

The CDR3 sequence is CASSLAGGLGYGYTF. The CDR3 DNA reads TGTGCCAGCAGCCTCGCAGGGGGCTTGGGCTATGGCTACACCTTC. V gene TRBV5-6 combines with J gene TRBJ1-2, with 8 bases lining up with TRBD1. Germline CDR1 reads SGHDT; CDR2 reads YYEEEE. J lost 4 bases, V lost 4 bases, and 9 bases had no gene match. The CDR3 is made up of 15 amino acids.

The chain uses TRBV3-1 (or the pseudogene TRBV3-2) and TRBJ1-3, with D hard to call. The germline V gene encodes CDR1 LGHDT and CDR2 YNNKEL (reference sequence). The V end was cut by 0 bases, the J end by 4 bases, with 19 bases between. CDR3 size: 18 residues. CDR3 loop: CASSQDSSGVLGGNTIYF. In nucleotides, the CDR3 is TGTGCCAGCAGCCAAGATTCCTCCGGGGTGCTAGGCGGAAACACCATATATTTT.

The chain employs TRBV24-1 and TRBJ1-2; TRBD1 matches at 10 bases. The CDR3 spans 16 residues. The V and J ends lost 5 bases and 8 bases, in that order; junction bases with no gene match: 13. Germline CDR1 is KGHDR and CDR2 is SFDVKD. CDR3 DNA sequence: TGTGCCACCAGTGCCGGGACAGGGGCATCGACTGGCGGCTACACCTTC. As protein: CATSAGTGASTGGYTF.

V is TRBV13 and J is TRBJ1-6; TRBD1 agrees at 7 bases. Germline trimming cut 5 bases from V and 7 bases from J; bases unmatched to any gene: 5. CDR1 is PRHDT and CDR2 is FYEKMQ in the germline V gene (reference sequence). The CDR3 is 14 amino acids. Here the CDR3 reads CASSGGQRNSPLHF. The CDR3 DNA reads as TGTGCCAGCAGCGGGGGACAGAGAAATTCACCCCTCCACTTT.

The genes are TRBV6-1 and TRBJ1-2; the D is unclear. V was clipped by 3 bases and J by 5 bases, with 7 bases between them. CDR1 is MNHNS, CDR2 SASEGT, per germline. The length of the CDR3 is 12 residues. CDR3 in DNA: TGTGCCAGCAGTGATCTCCGGTATGGCTACACCTTC. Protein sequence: CASSDLRYGYTF.

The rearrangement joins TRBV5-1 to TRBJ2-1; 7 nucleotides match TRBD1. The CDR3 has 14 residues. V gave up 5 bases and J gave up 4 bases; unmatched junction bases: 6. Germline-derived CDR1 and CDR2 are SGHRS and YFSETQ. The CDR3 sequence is CASSYGQAYNEQFF. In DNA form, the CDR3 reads TGCGCCAGCAGTTATGGACAGGCGTACAATGAGCAGTTCTTC.

CDR3 sequence reads: CASKYRDTYEQYF. The CDR3 DNA reads as TGTGCCAGCAAATACCGGGACACCTACGAGCAGTACTTC. The rearrangement joins TRBV6-5 to TRBJ2-7; a weak D match, TRBD1 (6 bases). The CDR3 consists of 13 residues. V gave up 7 bases and J gave up 2 bases, with 12 bases separating them. The germline gives CDR1 MNHEY, CDR2 SVGAGI.